The sequence of this T cell receptor (beta chain) was determined in a study of control samples from healthy donors and cancer patients. This CDR3 comprises 16 residues. Trimming took 4 bases from V and 7 from J, leaving 21 bases between them. Per germline, CDR1 SGDLS and CDR2 YYNGEE. Data came from immunoSEQ multiplex PCR; TCRdb stores just in-frame clones and leaves some out. The sample lists about 120,000 clones; 85% to 90% were seen once. The J gene is TRBJ1-5, the V gene TRBV9; D gene unclear. The TCR was taken from a woman aged 50 to 65 with colorectal cancer. Sequencing was carried out using PBMCs. The chain's CDR3 is CASSFGSDSLGQPQHF. DNA of the CDR3: TGTGCCAGCAGCTTCGGGTCCGACTCTCTGGGGCAGCCCCAGCATTTT.